The clone carrying this T cell receptor beta chain was picked up many times. Its antigen is not identified. V lost 6 bases and J lost 12, with 18 bases in between. This CDR3 region has 13 residues. These data belong to a study of CD8 T cells in ankylosing spondylitis. The study, taken as a whole, reports: Significant enrichment of disease-linked clones was reportedly seen in matched ankylosing spondylitis synovial fluid. What seemed typical of ankylosing spondylitis blood was a TCR beta motif built from about eight highly homologous variants. Several of the motif variants were reported before in synovial fluid and blood from reactive arthritis. Disease-associated clonotypes exhibited CD8+ identity and were relatively infrequent in peripheral blood.

TCRdb re-called the 5' RACE reads with MiXCR, one entry per CDR3 protein. The table records under 950,000 distinct CDR3 sequences, 15% to 20% of them present only once. Sequenced material: blood, either unsorted or a sorted T cell fraction (not recorded which). The origin of this receptor is a male donor with ankylosing spondylitis. The V and J genes are TRBV12-3 or TRBV12-4 and TRBJ2-1; D may be TRBD1 (6 bases). In DNA form, the CDR3 reads TGTGCCAGCAGAAACCAAGGGGGAAACAGGCAGTTCTTC. This codes for CASRNQGGNRQFF.